This passage covers 19 T cell receptor beta chains from one sample sequenced in a study of shared clonotypes between healthy human individuals. Naive CD8 cells lacked CD45RO and underwent positive selection for CCR7, leaving out terminally differentiated effector memory CD45RA+ cells. Sequencing used immunoSEQ multiplex PCR; TCRdb keeps in-frame clones, though not all of them. The sample records approximately 2,200,000 clones, about 92% being singletons. Sequenced: naive CD8+ T cells from PBMCs. All receptors come from a man between 18 and 35 years old in good health. Some clones in this sample may be carry-over from other donors' samples.

Concerning this clone itself: Other DNA sequences in the sample encode the same CDR3. The genes are TRBV7-9 and TRBJ2-2; D is undetermined. Trimming stripped 2 bases from V and 1 base from J, with 5 bases between. The CDR3 sequence is 14 residues long. The V gene's germline CDR1 is SEHNR and CDR2 FQNEAQ (reference sequence). CDR3 coding DNA: TGTGCCAGCAGCTTACTGGGGAACACCGGGGAGCTGTTTTTT. This codes for CASSLLGNTGELFF.

The V gene is TRBV15, the J gene TRBJ2-2, with 10 positions matching TRBD2. After removal of 0 bases from V and 6 bases from J, the junction contained 7 bases not matched to a gene. Germline V gene sequence: CDR1 LNHNV, CDR2 YYDKDF (reference sequence). The CDR3 covers 17 residues. The CDR3 DNA follows: TGTGCCACCAGCAGAGATAAGCTAGCGGGAGTTTCCGGGGAGCTGTTTTTT. Translated: CATSRDKLAGVSGELFF. Drawing the rest from reference TRBV15 and TRBJ2-2, the complete variable domain is DAMVIQNPRYQVTQFGKPVTLSCSQTLNHNVMYWYQQKSSQAPKLLFHYYDKDFNNEADTPDNFQSRRPNTSFCFLDIRSPGLGDTAMYLCATSRDKLAGVSGELFFGEGSRLTVL.

The chain carries TRBV7-3 and TRBJ2-3, with TRBD1 identical over 12 bases. The germline V gene has CDR1 SGHTA and CDR2 FQGTGA. This CDR3 region has 20 residues. J gave up 2 bases and V 6 bases, and 18 bases lay outside the gene matches. CDR3 coding DNA: TGTGCCAGCAGTTCCATCGCGGGACAGGGGGCAGATCAAGACACAGATACGCAGTATTTT. This sequence encodes CASSSIAGQGADQDTDTQYF.

CDR3: CASSTSGSHDEQYF. Here the CDR3 DNA reads TGTGCCAGCAGCACTAGCGGGAGCCACGACGAGCAGTACTTC. This sequence joins TRBV7-9 and TRBJ2-7, with TRBD2 matching over 11 bases. Germline loops: CDR1 SEHNR, CDR2 FQNEAQ (reference sequence). CDR3 size: 14 residues. V lost 5 bases and J lost 5; bases outside the gene matches: 5.

The genes are TRBV5-5 and TRBJ1-3; D ambiguous. Germline V gene data show CDR1 as SGHKS and CDR2 as YYEKEE (reference sequence). V lost 1 base, J lost 2 bases, and 7 bases lay in between. This CDR3 spans 14 amino acids. In nucleotides, the CDR3 is TGTGCCAGCAGCTTGTCGTCTACTGGAAACACCATATATTTT. Residues: CASSLSSTGNTIYF.

V usage is TRBV30 and J usage is TRBJ2-1; D might be TRBD1 (6 bases). This CDR3 spans 13 amino acids. V was shortened by 4 bases and J by 8 bases, with 15 bases between the two germline ends. Germline V gene sequence: CDR1 GTSNPN, CDR2 SVGIG (reference sequence). The CDR3 loop reads CAWTPGPGDEQFF. In nucleotides, the CDR3 is TGTGCCTGGACCCCTGGGCCAGGGGATGAGCAGTTCTTC. Combining the CDR3 with reference TRBV30 and TRBJ2-1 gives the whole variable domain SQTIHQWPATLVQPVGSPLSLECTVEGTSNPNLYWYRQAAGRGLQLLFYSVGIGQISSEVPQNLSASRPQDRQFILSSKKLLLSDSGFYLCAWTPGPGDEQFFGPGTRLTVL.

J is TRBJ2-7 and V is TRBV28; D is unclear. There are 13 residues in the CDR3. Germline CDR1 reads MDHEN; CDR2 reads SYDVKM. V lost 2 bases, J lost 5 bases, and 10 bases lay in between. The CDR3 region is CASSLGSRNEQYF. CDR3 in DNA: TGTGCCAGCAGTTTAGGCTCCCGGAACGAGCAGTACTTC.

This chain joins TRBV11-3 and TRBJ1-1; 8 positions match TRBD1. V was pared by 7 bases and J by 4 bases, with 5 bases of the junction left unmatched. CDR3 length: 13 residues. Per germline, CDR1 SGHNT and CDR2 YENEEA. The CDR3 protein is CASKAQGGTEAFF. In DNA form, the CDR3 reads TGTGCCAGCAAAGCACAGGGGGGCACTGAAGCTTTCTTT.

The V call is TRBV4-3, the J call TRBJ2-4; D is tentatively TRBD1 or TRBD2 (5 bases each). The germline CDR1 and CDR2 sequences are LGHNA and YSLEER. The germline V and J ends were trimmed by 3 bases and 8 bases, with 14 bases remaining between them. The CDR3 is made up of 14 amino acids. CDR3 sequence: CASSQLGARHIQYF. Here the CDR3 DNA reads TGCGCCAGCAGCCAGCTCGGGGCGCGGCACATTCAGTACTTC.

This clone has a single count. The same CDR3 is also encoded by other DNA sequences in this sample. Written as DNA, the CDR3 is TGCGCCAGCAGCCAGATAGGGGCCAACGTCCTGACTTTC. Translation gives CASSQIGANVLTF. The chain joins TRBV4-1 to TRBJ2-6; D not resolved. V lost 3 bases to trimming and J lost 4 bases, with 4 bases between them. This CDR3 contains 13 residues. In germline, CDR1 is MGHRA, CDR2 YSYEKL.

The rearrangement links TRBV6-1 to TRBJ2-3, with 9 bases that match TRBD2. CDR3 length: 15 residues. V lost 8 bases, J lost 3 bases, and 9 bases stayed unmatched. Germline V gene lookup returns CDR1 MNHNS and CDR2 SASEGT. DNA of the CDR3: TGTGCCAGCCTTAGGACTAGCGTACGTACAGATACGCAGTATTTT. This codes for CASLRTSVRTDTQYF.

The chain carries TRBV4-2 and TRBJ2-7; D tentatively fits TRBD1 or TRBD2 (5 bases each). Germline V gives CDR1 LGHNA, CDR2 YNFKEQ. The ends were cut back, 0 bases at V and 2 bases at J, with 11 bases in the middle. This CDR3 is 15 amino acids long. The CDR3 nucleotides are TGTGCCAGCAGCCAAGAAGAGCCGGGACCCTACGAGCAGTACTTC. This sequence encodes CASSQEEPGPYEQYF.

V usage is TRBV5-1 and J usage is TRBJ1-1; D unclear. Germline CDR1 and CDR2: SGHRS and YFSETQ. V gave up 0 bases and J gave up 0 bases, with 12 bases separating them. This CDR3 is 16 amino acids long. CDR3 sequence: CASSLAVGQMNTEAFF. DNA for the CDR3: TGCGCCAGCAGCTTGGCCGTCGGTCAGATGAACACTGAAGCTTTCTTT.

This chain links TRBV11-2 with TRBJ2-7; D is perhaps TRBD2 (6 bases). CDR3 length: 16 residues. The V end lost 5 bases, the J end lost 6 bases, and 23 bases lay between the germline ends. Germline V lookup: CDR1 SGHAT, CDR2 FQNNGV. CDR3: CASSLRRDRLRSEQYF. CDR3 nucleotides: TGTGCCAGCAGCCTGCGGAGGGACCGATTACGATCCGAGCAGTACTTC.

The V gene is TRBV2, the J gene TRBJ2-7, with D perhaps TRBD2 (6 bases). Germline V CDR1 and CDR2: SNHLY, FYNNEI. CDR3 size: 13 residues. The V end lost 10 bases, the J end lost 3 bases, and 16 bases lay between the germline ends. The CDR3 here is CAISRGGSYEQYF. Written as DNA, the CDR3 is TGTGCCATTTCTCGAGGAGGGAGCTACGAGCAGTACTTC.

The chain joins TRBV7-9 to TRBJ2-7; tentative D call: TRBD1 (6 bases). The CDR3 loop spans 14 amino acids. Trimming left V 5 bases short and J 6 bases short, with 17 bases between. Germline CDR1 SEHNR, CDR2 FQNEAQ (reference sequence). The CDR3: CASSPGTSPLEQYF. DNA for the CDR3: TGTGCCAGCAGCCCCGGGACATCCCCTCTCGAGCAGTACTTC.

The chain joins TRBV11-3 to TRBJ2-3; D is perhaps TRBD1 (5 bases). This CDR3 region has 14 residues. With 5 bases removed from V and 5 bases from J, the gap between germline ends came to 14 bases. Germline V gives CDR1 SGHNT, CDR2 YENEEA. This CDR3 is CASSNAGLGDTQYF. The CDR3 bases are TGTGCCAGCAGCAACGCAGGGTTAGGAGATACGCAGTATTTT.

The table lists this clone with a few counts. The rearrangement links TRBV4-3 to TRBJ1-1; D is unresolved. Trimming stripped 4 bases from V and 0 bases from J, with 9 bases between. CDR1 is LGHNA, CDR2 YSLEER, per germline. This CDR3 contains 14 residues. CDR3 sequence reads: CASSPAPMNTEAFF. CDR3 bases: TGCGCCAGCAGCCCAGCTCCAATGAACACTGAAGCTTTCTTT.

Only one count was recorded for this clone. The rearrangement uses TRBV6-4 and TRBJ2-6; D gene uncertain. Germline assignment: CDR1 MRHNA and CDR2 SNTAGT. The CDR3 contains 16 residues. V was trimmed by 0 bases and J by 3 bases, leaving 9 bases between them. The CDR3 loop reads CASSDSTLSGANVLTF. The CDR3 region has the DNA TGTGCCAGCAGTGACTCGACGTTAAGTGGGGCCAACGTCCTGACTTTC.